The T cell receptor beta chain under discussion was sequenced for a study of T-cell reconstitution after alpha-beta-depleted transplantation in children (dated by TCRdb to the mid-2010s). Notes on the research overall: The study quantitatively tracked T-cell immune reconstitution after TCRalphabeta/CD19-depleted allogeneic hematopoietic cell transplantation in children using TCR repertoire profiling.

V and J are trimmed by 3 bases and 5 bases, and the gene matches miss 6 bases of the junction. In the germline V gene (reference sequence), CDR1 corresponds to SEHNR and CDR2 to FQNEAQ. The CDR3 runs 14 amino acids, cysteine and phenylalanine included. This entry keeps only the CDR3 DNA: 42 bases, framed from base 1. To note about this clonotype: The antigen it binds to is not known. One base away there is no much larger clone; base qualities are not given.

Explained via the paper, the treatment or condition label denotes: allogeneic hematopoietic cell transplantation with graft depleted of TCRalphabeta T cells and CD19 B cells. The transplant recipients were children given TCRalphabeta/CD19-depleted allogeneic hematopoietic cell grafts. Here is what the overall study found, with its caveats: The apparently early recovery of alphabetaT-cell counts about two months after transplant reportedly depended on only several hundred rapidly expanded clones that came from non-depleted graft cells. The high TCRbeta diversity at day 60 in some patients was ascribed to recipient T cells and intrathymic progenitors that had survived conditioning. The frequencies of hyperexpanded clones fell over the following months, and after one year, T-cell counts and TCRbeta diversity were mostly attributed to newly produced T cells.

Library creation used PCR. TCRdb records Illumina HiSeq 2500 as the sequencer. Molecular barcoding was employed in the preparation of TCR libraries, with unique molecular identifiers being used to normalize TCRbeta repertoire quantification. Through fastp at Q25 and MiXCR, TCRdb rebuilt clones from the public reads, retaining in-frame beta chains. Merged by CDR3 protein, the rows form single entries marked with the most common genes and DNA. The sample profile shows 700,000 to 950,000 distinct CDR3 sequences; 15% to 20% of them were found once. The top ten clonotypes cover approximately 5% of the sample.

This chain is built from TRBV7-9 and TRBJ2-5; TRBD1 matches 7 bases in the middle. This clonotype was sampled from a male patient between 5 and 17 years old who had a stem cell transplant for acute lymphoblastic leukemia, so the T cells may come from the graft donor. Sequencing used PBMCs, mostly from graft donor cells, obtained 360 days after TCRalphabeta/CD19-depleted stem cell transplant. The bases are TGTGCCAGCAGCTTTACGACAGGGTACGAGACCCAGTACTTC. Its amino acids are CASSFTTGYETQYF.